The 21 T cell receptor beta chains presented below share a single source sample, sequenced in a study of T-cell reconstitution after alpha-beta-depleted transplantation in children. Unique molecular identifiers were used in preparing the TCRbeta library. TCRdb re-analysed the PCR reads in MiXCR, keeping a single row per CDR3 protein. This table holds hundreds of thousands of distinct CDR3 sequences, roughly 13% found once. Sequencing used PBMCs, mostly from graft donor cells, obtained 360 days after TCRalphabeta/CD19-depleted stem cell transplant. The receptors derive from a male patient aged 10 to 17 who had a stem cell transplant for acute myeloid leukemia, so the T cells may come from the graft donor.

This clonotype was detected ten times or more. The genes are TRBV12-5 and TRBJ2-1, with 9 positions matching TRBD2. Looked up from germline, CDR1 is LGHNT and CDR2 is FRNRAP. V shed 8 bases and J 2 bases; nucleotides not matched to a gene: 7. The CDR3 runs to 15 residues. CDR3 coding DNA: TGTGCTAGTTCTTCGACTAGCGGAACCTACAATGAGCAGTTCTTC. The encoded protein is CASSSTSGTYNEQFF.

This clonotype has ten or more counts. This rearrangement joins TRBV29-1 to TRBJ2-2; 12 bases are shared with TRBD2. With 4 bases clipped from V and 4 bases from J, the junction kept 7 bases outside the gene matches. The CDR3 length is 16 residues. CDR1 and CDR2 (germline): SQVTM, ANQGSEA. CDR3 region: CSVVLAGGPVTGELFF. Written as DNA, the CDR3 is TGCAGCGTTGTGCTAGCGGGAGGGCCGGTCACCGGGGAGCTGTTTTTT.

The chain couples TRBV11-2 to TRBJ2-7; TRBD1 might be the D (5 bases). The CDR3 sequence is 15 residues long. Germline V gene data show CDR1 as SGHAT and CDR2 as FQNNGV. V lost 8 bases and J lost 6, with 23 bases in between. The CDR3 loop is CASATITGRPGEQYF. The CDR3 DNA follows: TGTGCCAGCGCGACGATCACAGGAAGGCCGGGCGAGCAGTACTTC.

The chain joins TRBV20-1 to TRBJ2-5; 9 bases match TRBD2. The trim removed 5 bases at V and 3 bases at J, leaving 7 bases unmatched. CDR1 and CDR2 (germline): DFQATT, SNEGSKA (reference sequence). CDR3 length: 14 amino acids. The CDR3 region has the DNA TGCAGTGCTGATAGCGGGAGAGGGGAAGAGACCCAGTACTTC. Its protein product is CSADSGRGEETQYF.

The chain joins TRBV6-5 to TRBJ1-5; D gene ambiguous. Germline CDR1 reads MNHEY; CDR2 reads SVGAGI. The V and J ends lost 0 bases and 11 bases respectively, with 20 bases between them. This CDR3 is 16 amino acids long. CDR3 residues: CASSYSNVPILPAQHF. DNA for the CDR3: TGTGCCAGCAGTTACTCGAACGTCCCTATTCTTCCAGCCCAGCATTTT.

The rearrangement joins TRBV28 to TRBJ2-6; possible D gene TRBD2, 6 bases. Germline CDR1 and CDR2: MDHEN and SYDVKM. V was clipped by 1 base and J by 0 bases, with 10 bases between them. The CDR3 is 17 residues long. The CDR3 sequence: CASSLFSGSSGANVLTF. The CDR3 DNA sequence: TGTGCCAGCAGTTTATTTAGCGGAAGCTCTGGGGCCAACGTCCTGACTTTC.

This chain joins TRBV29-1 and TRBJ2-3; TRBD1 matches 9 bases. V was clipped by 8 bases and J by 6 bases; unmatched bases: 3. The CDR3 loop spans 11 amino acids. CDR1 is SQVTM, CDR2 ANQGSEA, per germline. CDR3 in amino acids: CSTDRGDTQYF. The CDR3 nucleotides read TGCAGCACGGACAGGGGTGATACGCAGTATTTT.

This clonotype has a count of ten or more. The chain joins TRBV6-5 to TRBJ2-3; the D is unclear. V was pared by 0 bases and J by 6 bases, with 7 bases between. This CDR3 region has 13 residues. Germline V gives CDR1 MNHEY, CDR2 SVGAGI. CDR3 amino acids: CASSYSGSDTQYF. CDR3 sequence (DNA): TGTGCCAGCAGTTACTCGGGGTCCGATACGCAGTATTTT.

This clonotype has ten or more counts. J is TRBJ2-5 and V is TRBV28; a possible D gene is TRBD1 (8 bases). CDR1 and CDR2 from the germline V gene are MDHEN and SYDVKM. The CDR3 totals 16 residues. The V gene lost 5 bases and the J gene lost 2 bases, with 18 bases spanning the gap. The CDR3: CASSHSGQGGQETQYF. The CDR3 DNA reads as TGTGCCAGCAGTCACTCCGGACAGGGAGGGCAAGAGACCCAGTACTTC.

A few counts support this clonotype. The V gene is TRBV5-5, the J gene TRBJ2-3; 7 nucleotides agree with TRBD1. Germline lookup yields CDR1 SGHKS and CDR2 YYEKEE (reference sequence). The length of the CDR3 is 18 residues. With 0 bases clipped from V and 1 base from J, the junction kept 11 bases outside the gene matches. The CDR3 region is CASSLGGGRLARTDTQYF. The DNA of the CDR3 is TGTGCCAGCAGCTTGGGAGGGGGCCGCCTAGCCCGCACAGATACGCAGTATTTT.

This clonotype was observed a handful of times. The chain carries TRBV29-1 and TRBJ2-5, with 7 bases lining up with TRBD1. The CDR3 runs 14 residues. V dropped 4 bases and J dropped 5; count of bases not matched to a gene: 10. CDR1 and CDR2 from the germline V gene are SQVTM and ANQGSEA. This CDR3 reads CSVARQGVGETQYF. CDR3 nucleotide sequence: TGCAGCGTTGCCCGGCAGGGGGTAGGGGAGACCCAGTACTTC.

The CDR3 DNA reads as TGTGCCTGGAGTGGCTGGGCCCCTGGGACAGGGGGCGACGAGCAGTACTTC. Amino acids: CAWSGWAPGTGGDEQYF. V usage is TRBV30 and J usage is TRBJ2-7, with TRBD1 matching 12 bases. Germline assignment: CDR1 GTSNPN and CDR2 SVGIG (reference sequence). Trimming cost V 1 base and J 5 bases; bases outside gene matches: 12. CDR3 size: 17 residues.

The table lists this clonotype with a few counts. The rearrangement joins TRBV12-3 or TRBV12-4 to TRBJ2-7; no firm D call. This CDR3 spans 12 amino acids. Between the trimmed V and J ends, which lost 5 bases and 5 bases, there was a span of 10 bases. DNA for the CDR3: TGTGCCAGCAGTCCCCTTAATAACGAGCAGTACTTC. Translation gives CASSPLNNEQYF.

The rearrangement links TRBV29-1 to TRBJ2-1, with D unclear. V shed 4 bases and J shed 2 bases, with 12 bases lying between them. Germline assignment: CDR1 SQVTM and CDR2 ANQGSEA. The CDR3 contains 14 residues. CDR3 loop: CSVGISPAYNEQFF. The CDR3 region has the DNA TGCAGCGTTGGCATATCACCGGCCTACAATGAGCAGTTCTTC.

CDR3 coding DNA: TGTGCCAGCAGCCCCCGACAGTCAACTAATGAAAAACTGTTTTTT. Protein sequence: CASSPRQSTNEKLFF. The rearrangement joins TRBV4-2 to TRBJ1-4; the D gene is possibly TRBD1 (5 bases). Between the trimmed V and J ends, which lost 4 bases and 0 bases, there was a span of 9 bases. CDR1 LGHNA and CDR2 YNFKEQ come from the germline V gene. The CDR3 has 15 residues.

The chain uses TRBV7-9 and TRBJ1-6; tentative D call: TRBD1 (6 bases). Trimming took 1 base from V and 7 from J, leaving 8 bases between them. This CDR3 contains 14 residues. Germline values: CDR1 SEHNR, CDR2 FQNEAQ (reference sequence). The CDR3 region is CASSLDRVNSPLHF. CDR3 bases: TGTGCCAGCAGCTTAGACAGGGTGAATTCACCCCTCCACTTT.

This clonotype was seen a few times. The V and J genes are TRBV6-2 or TRBV6-3 and TRBJ2-7, with 9 bases fitting TRBD1. CDR1 and CDR2 (germline): MNHEY, SVGEGT. The CDR3 extends over 14 amino acids. V was clipped by 6 bases and J by 3 bases; unmatched bases: 6. CDR3 in amino acids: CASRPETGGYEQYF. The CDR3 DNA reads as TGTGCCAGCAGACCAGAGACAGGGGGCTACGAGCAGTACTTC.

Only a few counts were recorded for this clonotype. The chain carries TRBV4-3 and TRBJ2-5; D is ambiguous. V lost 0 bases and J 5 bases, leaving 10 bases between the germline ends. The germline gives CDR1 LGHNA, CDR2 YSLEER. CDR3 length: 14 residues. In DNA, the CDR3 is TGCGCCAGCAGCCAAGATCGTATAGGGGAGACCCAGTACTTC. It translates to CASSQDRIGETQYF.

This clonotype was counted a single time. CDR3 region: CASSQDLGVSGANVLTF. The CDR3 DNA is TGCGCCAGCAGCCAAGATCTGGGAGTCTCTGGGGCCAACGTCCTGACTTTC. The chain joins TRBV4-3 to TRBJ2-6; D possibly corresponds to TRBD2 (5 bases). Germline loops: CDR1 LGHNA, CDR2 YSLEER. CDR3 length: 17 amino acids. Trimming left V 0 bases short and J 0 bases short, with 9 bases between.

The genes are TRBV7-3 and TRBJ2-1; the D is unclear. V dropped 1 base and J dropped 0 bases, with 7 bases sitting between them. Looked up from germline, CDR1 is SGHTA and CDR2 is FQGTGA. This CDR3 spans 15 amino acids. The CDR3 spells CASSLRAYSYNEQFF. The CDR3 DNA reads TGTGCCAGCAGCTTAAGGGCCTACTCCTACAATGAGCAGTTCTTC.

The chain combines TRBV5-5 with TRBJ2-7; 8 nucleotides line up with TRBD1. Germline V lookup: CDR1 SGHKS, CDR2 YYEKEE (reference sequence). Unmatched junction bases numbered 7, after V lost 2 bases and J lost 3 bases. CDR3 size: 15 residues. CDR3 amino acids: CASSFDRGQHYEQYF. CDR3 coding DNA: TGTGCCAGCAGCTTCGACAGGGGACAGCACTACGAGCAGTACTTC. The whole variable domain, filled in from reference TRBV5-5 and TRBJ2-7, reads DAGVTQSPTHLIKTRGQQVTLRCSPISGHKSVSWYQQVLGQGPQFIFQYYEKEERGRGNFPDRFSARQFPNYSSELNVNALLLGDSALYLCASSFDRGQHYEQYFGPGTRLTVT.